This entry concerns a single T cell receptor (beta chain). This CDR3 has 13 residues. CDR1 MRHNA and CDR2 SNTAGT come from the germline V gene. The V and J ends lost 4 bases and 6 bases respectively, with 10 bases between them. This entry comes from a study of T cell changes during pregnancy in multiple sclerosis. Method: immunoSEQ multiplex PCR; TCRdb's copy keeps in-frame clones and lacks some. The profile shows some 38,000 clones, 85% to 95% of them singletons. The TCR comes from a female donor with multiple sclerosis, enrolled in a pregnancy study. The starting material was CD4+ T cells from peripheral blood mononuclear cells, obtained in the second trimester of pregnancy. V gene TRBV6-4 combines with J gene TRBJ2-1, with D possibly matching TRBD2 (6 bases). Here the CDR3 DNA reads TGTGCCAGCAGTGTCTCCGGGAGCAATGAGCAGTTCTTC. This codes for CASSVSGSNEQFF.